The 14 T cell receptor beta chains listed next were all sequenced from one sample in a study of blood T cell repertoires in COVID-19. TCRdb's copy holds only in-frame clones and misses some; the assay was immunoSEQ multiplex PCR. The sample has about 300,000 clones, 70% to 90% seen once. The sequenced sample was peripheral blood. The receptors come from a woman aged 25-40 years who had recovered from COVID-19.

The CDR3 here is CASSPRVGQGGTEAFF. CDR3 coding DNA: TGTGCCAGCTCACCACGTGTGGGACAGGGGGGGACTGAAGCTTTCTTT. This chain links TRBV18 with TRBJ1-1, with TRBD1 identical over 11 bases. From germline, CDR1 is KGHSH and CDR2 LQKENI. This CDR3 is built from 16 residues. J lost 5 bases, V lost 1 base, and 6 bases had no gene match.

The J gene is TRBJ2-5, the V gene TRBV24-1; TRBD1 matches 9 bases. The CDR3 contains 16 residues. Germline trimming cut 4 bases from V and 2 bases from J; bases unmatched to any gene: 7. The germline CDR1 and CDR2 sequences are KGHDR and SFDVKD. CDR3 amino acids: CATSDPTGGPQETQYF. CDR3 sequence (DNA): TGTGCCACCAGTGACCCAACAGGGGGCCCTCAAGAGACCCAGTACTTC.

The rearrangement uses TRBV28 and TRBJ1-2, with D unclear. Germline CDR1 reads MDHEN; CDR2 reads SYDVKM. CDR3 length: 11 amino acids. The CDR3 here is CACSPDYGYTF. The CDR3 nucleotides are TGTGCATGTTCGCCGGACTATGGCTACACCTTC.

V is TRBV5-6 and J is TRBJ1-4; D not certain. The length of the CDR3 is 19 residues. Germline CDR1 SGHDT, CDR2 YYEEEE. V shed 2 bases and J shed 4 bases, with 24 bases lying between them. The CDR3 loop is CASSFFEGIGLALNEKLFF. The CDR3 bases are TGTGCCAGCAGCTTCTTCGAGGGAATCGGACTAGCACTTAATGAAAAACTGTTTTTT.

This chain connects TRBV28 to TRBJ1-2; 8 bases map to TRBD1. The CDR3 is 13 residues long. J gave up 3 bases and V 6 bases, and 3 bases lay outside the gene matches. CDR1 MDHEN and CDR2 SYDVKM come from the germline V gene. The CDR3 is CASRQDRDYGYTF. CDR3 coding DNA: TGTGCCAGCAGGCAGGACAGGGACTATGGCTACACCTTC.

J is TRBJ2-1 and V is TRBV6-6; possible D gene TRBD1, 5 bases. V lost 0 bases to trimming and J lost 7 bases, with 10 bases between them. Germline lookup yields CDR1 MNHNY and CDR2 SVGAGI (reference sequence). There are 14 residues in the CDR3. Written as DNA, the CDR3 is TGTGCCAGCAGTTACTCGGGGCAGGCGAATGAGCAGTTCTTC. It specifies CASSYSGQANEQFF.

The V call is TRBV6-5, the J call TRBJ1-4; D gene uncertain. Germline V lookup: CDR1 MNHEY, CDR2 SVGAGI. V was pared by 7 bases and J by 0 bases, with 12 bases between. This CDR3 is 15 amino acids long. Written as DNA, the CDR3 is TGTGCCAGCAAAAGAGGGCGTTCAACTAATGAAAAACTGTTTTTT. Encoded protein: CASKRGRSTNEKLFF.

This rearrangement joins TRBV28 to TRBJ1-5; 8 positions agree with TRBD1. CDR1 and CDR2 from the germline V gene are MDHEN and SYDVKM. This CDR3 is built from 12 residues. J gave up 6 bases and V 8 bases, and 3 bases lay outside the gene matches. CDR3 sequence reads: CASQGAIQPQHF. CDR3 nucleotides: TGTGCCAGCCAGGGGGCGATTCAGCCCCAGCATTTT. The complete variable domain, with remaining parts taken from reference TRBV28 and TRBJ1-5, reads DVKVTQSSRYLVKRTGEKVFLECVQDMDHENMFWYRQDPGLGLRLIYFSYDVKMKEKGDIPEGYSVSREKKERFSLILESASTNQTSMYLCASQGAIQPQHFGDGTRLSIL.

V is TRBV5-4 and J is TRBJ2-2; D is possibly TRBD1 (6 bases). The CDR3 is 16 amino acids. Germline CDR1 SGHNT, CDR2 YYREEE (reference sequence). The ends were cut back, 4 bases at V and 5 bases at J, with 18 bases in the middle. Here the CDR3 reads CASSRGTRLRTGELFF. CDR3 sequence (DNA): TGTGCCAGCAGCCGTGGGACAAGGTTACGTACCGGGGAGCTGTTTTTT.

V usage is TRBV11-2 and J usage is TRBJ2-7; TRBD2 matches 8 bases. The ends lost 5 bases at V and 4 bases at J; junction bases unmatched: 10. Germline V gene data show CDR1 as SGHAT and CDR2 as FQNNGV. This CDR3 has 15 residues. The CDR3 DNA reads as TGTGCCAGCAGCCCGCCGGCGGGGGGCTCATACGAGCAGTACTTC. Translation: CASSPPAGGSYEQYF.

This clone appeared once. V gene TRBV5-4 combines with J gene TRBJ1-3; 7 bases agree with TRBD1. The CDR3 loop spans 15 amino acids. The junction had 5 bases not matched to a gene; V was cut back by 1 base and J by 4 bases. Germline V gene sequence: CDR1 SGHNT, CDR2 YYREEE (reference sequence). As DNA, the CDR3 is TGTGCCAGCAGCTTGACCGGGACAGACGGAAACACCATATATTTT. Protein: CASSLTGTDGNTIYF.

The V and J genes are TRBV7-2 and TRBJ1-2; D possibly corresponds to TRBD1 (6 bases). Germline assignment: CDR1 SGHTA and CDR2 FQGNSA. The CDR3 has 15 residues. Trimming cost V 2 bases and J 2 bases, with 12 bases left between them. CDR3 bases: TGTGCCAGCAGCTTAAAGCAGGGGCGCAACTATGGCTACACCTTC. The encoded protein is CASSLKQGRNYGYTF.

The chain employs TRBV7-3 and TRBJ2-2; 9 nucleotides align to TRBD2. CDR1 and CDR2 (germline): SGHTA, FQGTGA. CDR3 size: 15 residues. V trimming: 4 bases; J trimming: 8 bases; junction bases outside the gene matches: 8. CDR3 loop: CASSSGSGGLGELFF. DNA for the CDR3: TGTGCCAGCAGCTCGGGTAGCGGGGGTCTGGGGGAGCTGTTTTTT.

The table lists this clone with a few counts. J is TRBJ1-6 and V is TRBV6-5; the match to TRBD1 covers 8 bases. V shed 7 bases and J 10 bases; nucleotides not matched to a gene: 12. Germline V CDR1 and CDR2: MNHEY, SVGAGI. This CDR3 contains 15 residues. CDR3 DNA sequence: TGTGCCAGCATTTCGCCGGGACAGGATAGCTCACCCCTCCACTTT. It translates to CASISPGQDSSPLHF.